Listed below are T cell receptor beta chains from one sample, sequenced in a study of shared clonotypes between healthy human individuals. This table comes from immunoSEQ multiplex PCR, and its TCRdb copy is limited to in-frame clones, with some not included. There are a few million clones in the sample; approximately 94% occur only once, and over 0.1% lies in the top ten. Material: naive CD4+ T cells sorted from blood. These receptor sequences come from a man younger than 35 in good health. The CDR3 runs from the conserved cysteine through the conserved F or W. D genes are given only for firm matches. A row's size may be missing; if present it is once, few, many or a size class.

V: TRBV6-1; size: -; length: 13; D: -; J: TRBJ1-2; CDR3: CASSEEVVQGYTF; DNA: TGTGCCAGCAGTGAAGAAGTGGTCCAGGGGTACACCTTC
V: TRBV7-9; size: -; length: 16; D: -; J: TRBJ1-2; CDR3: CASSLASGPLFYGYTF; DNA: TGTGCCAGCAGCTTAGCGTCCGGGCCCCTCTTCTATGGCTACACCTTC
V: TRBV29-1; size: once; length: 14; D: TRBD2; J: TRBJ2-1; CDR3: CSASSGSSYNEQFF; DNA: TGCAGCGCTTCTAGCGGGAGCTCCTACAATGAGCAGTTCTTC
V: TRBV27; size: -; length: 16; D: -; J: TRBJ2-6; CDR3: CASSWGKMTGANVLTF; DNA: TGTGCCAGCAGTTGGGGAAAGATGACTGGGGCCAACGTCCTGACTTTC
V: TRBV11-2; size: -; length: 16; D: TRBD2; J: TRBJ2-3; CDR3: CATKNSWSGNTDTQYF; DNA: TGTGCCACCAAGAACTCTTGGAGCGGGAATACAGATACGCAGTATTTT
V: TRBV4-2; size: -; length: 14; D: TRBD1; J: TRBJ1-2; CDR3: CASSQLTGGTGYTF; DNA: TGTGCCAGCAGCCAACTTACAGGGGGAACCGGCTACACCTTC
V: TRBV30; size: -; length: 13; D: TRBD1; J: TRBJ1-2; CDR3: CAWSHDRVNGYTF; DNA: TGTGCCTGGAGTCACGACAGGGTAAATGGCTACACCTTC
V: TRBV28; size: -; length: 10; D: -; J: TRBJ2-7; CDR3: CASSRTEQYF; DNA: TGTGCCAGCAGCCGTACCGAGCAGTACTTC
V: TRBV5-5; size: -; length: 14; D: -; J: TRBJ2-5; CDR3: CASSSGGGQETQYF; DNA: TGTGCCAGCAGCTCCGGTGGCGGGCAAGAGACCCAGTACTTC
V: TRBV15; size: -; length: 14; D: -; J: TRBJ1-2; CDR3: CATSSPALGHGYTF; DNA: TGTGCCACCAGCAGCCCGGCCTTAGGGCATGGCTACACCTTC
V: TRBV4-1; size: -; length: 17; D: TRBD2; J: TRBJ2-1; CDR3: CASSQAVMAGAWDEQFF; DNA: TGCGCCAGCAGCCAAGCAGTCATGGCGGGAGCTTGGGATGAGCAGTTCTTC
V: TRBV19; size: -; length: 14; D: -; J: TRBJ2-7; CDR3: CASSKTGSSYEQYF; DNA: TGTGCCAGTAGCAAAACAGGGAGCTCCTACGAGCAGTACTTC
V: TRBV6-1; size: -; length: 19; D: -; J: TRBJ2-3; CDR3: CASSEIPGVLKGRSDTQYF; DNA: TGTGCCAGCAGTGAAATTCCCGGGGTACTAAAAGGTCGTTCAGATACGCAGTATTTT
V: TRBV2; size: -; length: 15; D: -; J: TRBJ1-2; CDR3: CASSEWGQAINGYTF; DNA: TGTGCCAGCAGTGAATGGGGGCAGGCGATCAATGGCTACACCTTC
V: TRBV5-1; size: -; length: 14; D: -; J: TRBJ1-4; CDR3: CASSLEGVREKLFF; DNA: TGCGCCAGCAGCTTGGAGGGGGTACGAGAAAAACTGTTTTTT
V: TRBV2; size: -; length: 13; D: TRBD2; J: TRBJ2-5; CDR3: CARGGNTQETQYF; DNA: TGTGCCAGGGGGGGGAACACACAAGAGACCCAGTACTTC
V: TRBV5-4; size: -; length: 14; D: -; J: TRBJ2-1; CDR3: CASSSDRSYNEQFF; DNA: TGTGCCAGCAGCTCGGACCGATCCTACAATGAGCAGTTCTTC
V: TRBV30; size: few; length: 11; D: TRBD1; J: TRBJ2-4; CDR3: CAWADRGRPYF; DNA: TGTGCCTGGGCAGACAGGGGACGCCCGTACTTC
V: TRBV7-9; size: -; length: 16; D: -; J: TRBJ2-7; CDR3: CASSLRGSHRSYEQYF; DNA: TGTGCCAGCAGCCTCCGGGGCAGTCACCGCTCCTACGAGCAGTACTTC
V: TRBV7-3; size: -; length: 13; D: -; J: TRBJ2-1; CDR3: CASSFGHEDEQFF; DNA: TGTGCCAGCAGCTTTGGGCATGAGGATGAGCAGTTCTTC
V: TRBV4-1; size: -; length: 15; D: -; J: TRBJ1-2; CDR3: CASSQDLGARYGYTF; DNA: TGCGCCAGCAGCCAAGACCTGGGGGCGCGGTATGGCTACACCTTC
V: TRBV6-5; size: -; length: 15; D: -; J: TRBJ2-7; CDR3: CASSHRRDKYYEQYF; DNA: TGTGCCAGCAGCCACCGGCGCGACAAATACTACGAGCAGTACTTC
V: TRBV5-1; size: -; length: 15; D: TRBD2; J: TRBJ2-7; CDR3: CASRLRLAGSYEQYF; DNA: TGCGCCAGCAGGCTCCGTCTAGCGGGCTCCTACGAGCAGTACTTC
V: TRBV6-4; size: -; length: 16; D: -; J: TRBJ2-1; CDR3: CASSERGLFAYNEQFF; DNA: TGTGCCAGCAGTGAGAGAGGGTTATTTGCGTACAATGAGCAGTTCTTC
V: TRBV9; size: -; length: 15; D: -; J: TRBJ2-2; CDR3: CASSPVGGNTGELFF; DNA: TGTGCCAGCAGCCCGGTAGGGGGAAACACCGGGGAGCTGTTTTTT
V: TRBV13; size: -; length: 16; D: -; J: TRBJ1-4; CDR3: CASSSTRKGTNEKLFF; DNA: TGTGCCAGCAGCTCCACGAGGAAGGGTACTAATGAAAAACTGTTTTTT
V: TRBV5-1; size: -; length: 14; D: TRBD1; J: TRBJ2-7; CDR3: CASSADRGSYEQYF; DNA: TGCGCCAGCAGCGCGGACAGGGGATCCTACGAGCAGTACTTC
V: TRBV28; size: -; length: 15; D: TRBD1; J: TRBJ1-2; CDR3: CASSPSGTGAGGYTF; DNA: TGTGCCAGCAGTCCCTCCGGGACAGGGGCGGGCGGCTACACCTTC
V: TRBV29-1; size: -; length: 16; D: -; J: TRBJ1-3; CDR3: CSVEGSKEGSGNTIYF; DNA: TGCAGCGTTGAAGGTTCTAAAGAGGGCTCTGGAAACACCATATATTTT
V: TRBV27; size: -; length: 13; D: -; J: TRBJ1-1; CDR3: CASSLVVNTEAFF; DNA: TGTGCCAGCAGTTTAGTGGTGAACACTGAAGCTTTCTTT
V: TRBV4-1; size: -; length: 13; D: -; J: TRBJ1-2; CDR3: CASSQVLGGSHTF; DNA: TGCGCCAGCAGCCAAGTATTGGGAGGCTCCCACACCTTC
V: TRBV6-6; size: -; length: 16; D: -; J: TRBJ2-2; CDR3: CASINQGSLNTGELFF; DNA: TGTGCCAGCATCAACCAGGGCAGCCTCAACACCGGGGAGCTGTTTTTT
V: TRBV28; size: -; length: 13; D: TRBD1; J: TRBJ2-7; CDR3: CASTAGGWYEQYF; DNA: TGTGCCAGCACGGCAGGGGGCTGGTACGAGCAGTACTTC
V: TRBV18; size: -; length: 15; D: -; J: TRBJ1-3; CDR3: CASSPGTVSGNTIYF; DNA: TGTGCCAGCTCTCCAGGGACGGTCTCTGGAAACACCATATATTTT
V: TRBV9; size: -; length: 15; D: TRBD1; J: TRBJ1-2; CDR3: CASSAPGQLGYGYTF; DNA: TGTGCCAGCAGCGCACCGGGACAGCTCGGCTATGGCTACACCTTC
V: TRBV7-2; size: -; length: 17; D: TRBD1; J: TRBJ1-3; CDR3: CASSQNGQGSSGNTIYF; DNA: TGTGCCAGCAGCCAAAACGGACAGGGGAGCTCTGGAAACACCATATATTTT
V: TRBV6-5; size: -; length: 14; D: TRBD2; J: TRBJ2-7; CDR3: CASSGSGNFYEQYF; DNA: TGTGCCAGCAGCGGTAGCGGGAATTTCTACGAGCAGTACTTC
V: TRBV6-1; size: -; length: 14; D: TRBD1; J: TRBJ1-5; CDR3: CASSDGTGVQPQHF; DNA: TGTGCCAGCAGTGACGGGACAGGGGTCCAGCCCCAGCATTTT
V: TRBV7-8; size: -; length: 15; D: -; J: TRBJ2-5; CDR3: CASSSSYEQQETQYF; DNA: TGTGCCAGCAGCTCATCCTATGAGCAGCAAGAGACCCAGTACTTC
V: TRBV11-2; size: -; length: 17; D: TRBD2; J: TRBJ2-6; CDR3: CASSLGRGRGGANVLTF; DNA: TGTGCCAGCAGCTTAGGGCGGGGGAGAGGTGGGGCCAACGTCCTGACTTTC
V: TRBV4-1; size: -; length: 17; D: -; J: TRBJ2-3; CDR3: CASSQVERTPVTDTQYF; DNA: TGCGCCAGCAGCCAAGTGGAGAGAACCCCTGTCACAGATACGCAGTATTTT